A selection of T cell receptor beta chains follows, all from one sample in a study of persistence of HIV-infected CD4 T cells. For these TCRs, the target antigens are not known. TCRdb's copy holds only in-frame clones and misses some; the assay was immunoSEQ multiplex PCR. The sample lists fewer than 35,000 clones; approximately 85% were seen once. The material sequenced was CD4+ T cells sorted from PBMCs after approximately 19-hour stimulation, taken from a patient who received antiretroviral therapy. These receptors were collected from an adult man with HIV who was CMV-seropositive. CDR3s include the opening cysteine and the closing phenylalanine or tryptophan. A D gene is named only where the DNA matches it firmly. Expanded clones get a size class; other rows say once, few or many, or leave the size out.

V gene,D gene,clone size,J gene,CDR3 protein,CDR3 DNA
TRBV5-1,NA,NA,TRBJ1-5,CASSPGAGESNQPQHF,TGCGCCAGCAGCCCTGGGGCAGGGGAGAGCAATCAGCCCCAGCATTTT
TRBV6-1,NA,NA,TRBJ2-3,CASSEARGGPVTDTQYF,TGTGCCAGCAGTGAAGCCAGGGGGGGCCCTGTGACAGATACGCAGTATTTT
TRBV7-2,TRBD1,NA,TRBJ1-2,CASSPQGGSYGYTF,TGTGCCAGCAGCCCCCAGGGGGGGAGCTATGGCTACACCTTC
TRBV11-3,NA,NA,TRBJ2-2,CASSLRGNTGELFF,TGTGCCAGCAGCTTAAGGGGGAACACCGGGGAGCTGTTTTTT
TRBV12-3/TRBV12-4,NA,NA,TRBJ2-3,CASSGFTDTQYF,TGTGCCAGCAGTGGATTCACAGATACGCAGTATTTT
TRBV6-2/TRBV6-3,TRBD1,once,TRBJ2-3,CASSISRGPQDTQYF,TGTGCCAGCAGTATATCCAGGGGGCCCCAAGATACGCAGTATTTT
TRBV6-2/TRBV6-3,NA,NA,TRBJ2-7,CASSPRIPGIEQYF,TGTGCCAGCAGTCCGAGGATTCCGGGTATCGAGCAGTACTTC
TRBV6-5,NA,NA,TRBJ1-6,CASSYGRVDNNSPLHF,TGTGCCAGCAGTTACGGGAGGGTCGACAATAATTCACCCCTCCACTTT
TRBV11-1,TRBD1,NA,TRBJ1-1,CASSFGQGRTEAFF,TGTGCCAGCAGCTTCGGACAGGGCCGAACTGAAGCTTTCTTT
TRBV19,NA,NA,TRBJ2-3,CASSVVPPRGTDTQYF,TGTGCCAGTAGTGTAGTCCCTCCCAGAGGCACAGATACGCAGTATTTT
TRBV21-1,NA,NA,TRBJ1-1,CASRRREVRNTEAFF,TGTGCCAGCAGGCGTAGAGAGGTTAGGAACACTGAAGCTTTCTTT
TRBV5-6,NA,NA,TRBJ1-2,CASSLAGAGGYTF,TGTGCCAGCAGCTTGGCGGGGGCGGGGGGCTACACCTTC
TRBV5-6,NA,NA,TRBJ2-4,CASSLAITGSKNIQYF,TGTGCCAGCAGCTTGGCCATTACAGGGTCCAAAAACATTCAGTACTTC
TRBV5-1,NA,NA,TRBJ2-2,CASSLAQTGELFF,TGCGCCAGCAGCTTGGCCCAAACCGGGGAGCTGTTTTTT
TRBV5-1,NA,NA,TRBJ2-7,CASSLEGRYEQYF,TGCGCCAGCAGCTTGGAGGGGCGCTACGAGCAGTACTTC
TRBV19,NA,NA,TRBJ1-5,CASSISLGAGNQPQHF,TGTGCCAGTAGTATCTCGTTGGGGGCGGGCAATCAGCCCCAGCATTTT
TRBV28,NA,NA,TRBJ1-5,CASSPASARSNQPQHF,TGTGCCAGCAGTCCTGCGTCGGCTCGTAGCAATCAGCCCCAGCATTTT
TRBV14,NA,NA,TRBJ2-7,CASSQEGQQYF,TGTGCCAGCAGCCAAGAAGGACAGCAGTACTTC
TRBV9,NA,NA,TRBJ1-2,CASSVEGGSYGYTF,TGTGCCAGCAGCGTAGAAGGGGGGAGCTATGGCTACACCTTC
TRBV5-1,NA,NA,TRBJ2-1,CASSLSPGSYNEQFF,TGCGCCAGCAGCTTGTCACCCGGGTCCTACAATGAGCAGTTCTTC
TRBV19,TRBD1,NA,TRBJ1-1,CASSMGDREGTEAFF,TGTGCCAGTAGTATGGGGGACAGGGAGGGCACTGAAGCTTTCTTT
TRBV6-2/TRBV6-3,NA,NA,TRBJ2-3,CASSLPLSDTQYF,TGTGCCAGCAGTTTACCTTTGTCAGATACGCAGTATTTT
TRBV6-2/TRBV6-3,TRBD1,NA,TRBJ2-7,CASSGRQGWSYEQYF,TGTGCCAGCAGTGGACGACAGGGATGGTCCTACGAGCAGTACTTC
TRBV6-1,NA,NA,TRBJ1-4,CASSELRAFGEKLFF,TGTGCCAGCAGTGAACTAAGGGCCTTCGGTGAAAAACTGTTTTTT
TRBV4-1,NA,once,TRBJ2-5,CASSKGLSETQYF,TGCGCCAGCAGCAAGGGACTTTCAGAGACCCAGTACTTC
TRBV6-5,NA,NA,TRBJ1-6,CASSFSDSPLHF,TGTGCCAGCAGTTTCAGTGATTCACCCCTCCACTTT
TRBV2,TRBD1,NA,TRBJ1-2,CASNIIQGANYGYTF,TGTGCCAGCAACATTATACAGGGGGCTAACTATGGCTACACCTTC
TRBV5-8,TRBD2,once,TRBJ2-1,CASSLEGLSSYNEQFF,TGTGCCAGCAGCTTGGAGGGACTAAGCTCCTACAATGAGCAGTTCTTC
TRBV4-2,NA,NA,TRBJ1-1,CASSQPLNTEAFF,TGTGCCAGCAGCCAACCCTTGAACACTGAAGCTTTCTTT
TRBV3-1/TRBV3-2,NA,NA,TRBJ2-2,CASSRPGSLAGELFF,TGTGCCAGCAGCCGCCCCGGGAGCCTCGCCGGGGAGCTGTTTTTT
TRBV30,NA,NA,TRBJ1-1,CAWSNDRRGTEAFF,TGTGCCTGGAGTAACGACAGAAGGGGGACTGAAGCTTTCTTT
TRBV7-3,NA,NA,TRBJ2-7,CASSRGSGEQYF,TGTGCCAGCTCCAGGGGCTCGGGCGAGCAGTACTTC
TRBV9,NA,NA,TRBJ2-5,CASSVVRGGQETQYF,TGTGCCAGCAGCGTAGTCAGGGGCGGCCAAGAGACCCAGTACTTC